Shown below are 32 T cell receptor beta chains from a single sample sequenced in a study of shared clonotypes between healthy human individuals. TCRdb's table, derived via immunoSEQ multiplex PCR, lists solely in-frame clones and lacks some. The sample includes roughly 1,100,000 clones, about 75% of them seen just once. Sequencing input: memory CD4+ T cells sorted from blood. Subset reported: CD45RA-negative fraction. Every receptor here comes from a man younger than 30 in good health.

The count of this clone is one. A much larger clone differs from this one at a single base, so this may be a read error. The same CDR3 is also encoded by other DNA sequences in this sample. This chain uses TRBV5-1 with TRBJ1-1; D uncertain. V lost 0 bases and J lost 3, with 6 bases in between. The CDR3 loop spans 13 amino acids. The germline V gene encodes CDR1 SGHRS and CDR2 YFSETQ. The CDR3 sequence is CASSLGGDTEAFF. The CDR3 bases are TGCGCCAGCAGCTTGGGTGGGGACACTGAAGCTTTCTTT.

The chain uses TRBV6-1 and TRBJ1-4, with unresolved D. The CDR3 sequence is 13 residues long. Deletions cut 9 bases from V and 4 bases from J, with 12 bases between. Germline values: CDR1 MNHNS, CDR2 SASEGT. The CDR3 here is CASRRINNEKLFF. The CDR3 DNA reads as TGTGCCAGTCGGAGGATTAATAATGAAAAACTGTTTTTT.

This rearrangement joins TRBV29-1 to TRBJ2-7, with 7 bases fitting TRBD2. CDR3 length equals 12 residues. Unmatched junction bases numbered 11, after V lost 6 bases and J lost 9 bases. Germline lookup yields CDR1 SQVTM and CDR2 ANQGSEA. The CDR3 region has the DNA TGCAGCGTCCCCCTCGCGGGGGTAGGGCAGTACTTC. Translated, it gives CSVPLAGVGQYF.

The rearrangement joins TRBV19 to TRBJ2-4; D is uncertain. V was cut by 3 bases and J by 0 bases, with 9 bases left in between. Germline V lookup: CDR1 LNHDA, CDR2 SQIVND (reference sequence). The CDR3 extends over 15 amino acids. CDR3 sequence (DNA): TGTGCCAGTAGTATCGGAGAGACAGCCAAAAACATTCAGTACTTC. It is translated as CASSIGETAKNIQYF.

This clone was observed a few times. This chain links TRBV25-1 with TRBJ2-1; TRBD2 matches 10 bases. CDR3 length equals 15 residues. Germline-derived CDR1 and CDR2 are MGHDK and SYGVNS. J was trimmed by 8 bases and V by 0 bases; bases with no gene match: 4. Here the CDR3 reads CASSEYGGTSDEQFF. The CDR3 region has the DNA TGTGCCAGCAGTGAATACGGCGGGACTAGCGATGAGCAGTTCTTC.

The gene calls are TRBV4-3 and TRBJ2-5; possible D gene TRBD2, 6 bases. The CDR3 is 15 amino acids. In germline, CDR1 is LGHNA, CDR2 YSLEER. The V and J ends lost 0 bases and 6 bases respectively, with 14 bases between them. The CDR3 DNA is TGCGCCAGCAGCCAAGATAGAGACGGCGGGAAGACCCAGTACTTC. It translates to CASSQDRDGGKTQYF.

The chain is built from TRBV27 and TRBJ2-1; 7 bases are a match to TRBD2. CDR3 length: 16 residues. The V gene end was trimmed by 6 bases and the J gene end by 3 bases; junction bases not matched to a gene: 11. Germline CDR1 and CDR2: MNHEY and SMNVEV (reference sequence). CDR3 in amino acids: CASRPPSGERYNEQFF. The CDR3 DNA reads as TGTGCCAGCAGGCCCCCTAGCGGCGAGCGCTACAATGAGCAGTTCTTC.

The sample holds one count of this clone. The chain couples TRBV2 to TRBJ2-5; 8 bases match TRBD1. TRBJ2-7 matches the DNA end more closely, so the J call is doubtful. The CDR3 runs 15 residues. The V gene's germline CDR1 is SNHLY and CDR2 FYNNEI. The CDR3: CASSGGTGSTYEQYF. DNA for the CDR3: TGTGCCAGCAGTGGTGGGACAGGAAGCACCTACGAGCAGTACTTC.

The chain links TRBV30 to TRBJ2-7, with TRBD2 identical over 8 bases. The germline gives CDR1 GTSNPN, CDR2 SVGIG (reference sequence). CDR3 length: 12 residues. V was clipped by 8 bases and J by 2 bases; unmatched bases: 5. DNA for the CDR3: TGTGCCGGCGGGACTAGTCCCTACGAGCAGTACTTC. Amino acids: CAGGTSPYEQYF.

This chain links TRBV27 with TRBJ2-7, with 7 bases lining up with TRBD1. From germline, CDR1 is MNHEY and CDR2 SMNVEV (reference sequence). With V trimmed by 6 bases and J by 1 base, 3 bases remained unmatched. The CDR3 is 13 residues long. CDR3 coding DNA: TGTGCCAGCAGCGGACAGGAGTCCTACGAGCAGTACTTC. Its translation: CASSGQESYEQYF.

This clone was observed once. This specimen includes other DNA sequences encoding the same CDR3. The CDR3 spells CAWSVQNQPQHF. The CDR3 nucleotides are TGTGCCTGGAGTGTTCAAAATCAGCCCCAGCATTTT. The J gene is TRBJ1-5, the V gene TRBV30; unclear D gene. Per germline, CDR1 GTSNPN and CDR2 SVGIG (reference sequence). The CDR3 totals 12 residues. Trimming left V 0 bases short and J 4 bases short, with 4 bases between.

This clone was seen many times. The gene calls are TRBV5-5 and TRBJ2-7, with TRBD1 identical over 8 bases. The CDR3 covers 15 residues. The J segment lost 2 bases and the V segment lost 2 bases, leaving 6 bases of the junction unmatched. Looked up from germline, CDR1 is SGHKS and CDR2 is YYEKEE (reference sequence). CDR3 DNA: TGTGCCAGCAGCTTTACGGGACAGGAGGCCTACGAGCAGTACTTC. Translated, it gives CASSFTGQEAYEQYF.

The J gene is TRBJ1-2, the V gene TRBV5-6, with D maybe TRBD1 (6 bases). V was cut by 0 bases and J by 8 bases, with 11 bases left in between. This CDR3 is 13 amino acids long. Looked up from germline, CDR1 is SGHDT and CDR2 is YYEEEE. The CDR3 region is CASSLVGGIGYTF. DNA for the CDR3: TGTGCCAGCAGCTTGGTGGGGGGCATAGGCTACACCTTC. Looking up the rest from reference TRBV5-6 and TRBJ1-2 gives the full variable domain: DAGVTQSPTHLIKTRGQQVTLRCSPKSGHDTVSWYQQALGQGPQFIFQYYEEEERQRGNFPDRFSGHQFPNYSSELNVNALLLGDSALYLCASSLVGGIGYTFGSGTRLTVV.

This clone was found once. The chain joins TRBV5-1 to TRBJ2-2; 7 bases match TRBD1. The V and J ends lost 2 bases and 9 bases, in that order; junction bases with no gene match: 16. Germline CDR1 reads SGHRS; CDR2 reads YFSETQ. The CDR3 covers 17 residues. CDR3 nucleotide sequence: TGCGCCAGCAGCTTCGGGACGACAGGGAGTGGGGCCCGGGAGCTGTTTTTT. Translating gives CASSFGTTGSGARELFF. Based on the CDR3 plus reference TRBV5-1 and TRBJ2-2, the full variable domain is KAGVTQTPRYLIKTRGQQVTLSCSPISGHRSVSWYQQTPGQGLQFLFEYFSETQRNKGNFPGRFSGRQFSNSRSEMNVSTLELGDSALYLCASSFGTTGSGARELFFGEGSRLTVL.

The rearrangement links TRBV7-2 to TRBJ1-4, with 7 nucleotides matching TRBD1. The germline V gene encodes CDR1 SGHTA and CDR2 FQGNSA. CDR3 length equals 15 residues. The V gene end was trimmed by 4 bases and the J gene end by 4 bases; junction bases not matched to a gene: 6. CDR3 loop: CASSSGTVNNEKLFF. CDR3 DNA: TGTGCCAGCAGCTCCGGGACAGTCAATAATGAAAAACTGTTTTTT.

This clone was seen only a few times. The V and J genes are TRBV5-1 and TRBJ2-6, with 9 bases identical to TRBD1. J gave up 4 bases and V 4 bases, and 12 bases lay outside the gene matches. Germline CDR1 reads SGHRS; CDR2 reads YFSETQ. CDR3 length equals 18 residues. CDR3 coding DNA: TGCGCCAGCAGCCCGATTCGGACAGGGGCGGAAGGGGCCAACGTCCTGACTTTC. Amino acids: CASSPIRTGAEGANVLTF. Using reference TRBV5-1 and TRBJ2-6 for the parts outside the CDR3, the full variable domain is KAGVTQTPRYLIKTRGQQVTLSCSPISGHRSVSWYQQTPGQGLQFLFEYFSETQRNKGNFPGRFSGRQFSNSRSEMNVSTLELGDSALYLCASSPIRTGAEGANVLTFGAGSRLTVL.

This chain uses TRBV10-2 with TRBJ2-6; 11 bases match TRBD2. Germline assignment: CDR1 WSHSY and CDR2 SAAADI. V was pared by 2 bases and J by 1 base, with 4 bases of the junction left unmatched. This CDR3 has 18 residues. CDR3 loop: CASSETSGRLSGANVLTF. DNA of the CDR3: TGCGCCAGCAGTGAGACTAGCGGGAGACTATCTGGGGCCAACGTCCTGACTTTC.

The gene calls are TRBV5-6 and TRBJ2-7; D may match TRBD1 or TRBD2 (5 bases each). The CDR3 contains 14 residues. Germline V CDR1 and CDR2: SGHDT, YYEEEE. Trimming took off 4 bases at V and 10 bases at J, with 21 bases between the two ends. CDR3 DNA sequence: TGTGCCAGCAGCCTAACCGGGACCGTCAAGGAACAGTACTTC. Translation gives CASSLTGTVKEQYF.

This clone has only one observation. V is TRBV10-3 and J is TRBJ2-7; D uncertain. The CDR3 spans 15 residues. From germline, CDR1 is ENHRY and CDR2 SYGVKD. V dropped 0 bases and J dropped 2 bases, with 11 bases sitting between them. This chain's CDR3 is CAISESHGAAYEQYF. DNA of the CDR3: TGTGCCATCAGTGAGTCACACGGCGCAGCCTACGAGCAGTACTTC.

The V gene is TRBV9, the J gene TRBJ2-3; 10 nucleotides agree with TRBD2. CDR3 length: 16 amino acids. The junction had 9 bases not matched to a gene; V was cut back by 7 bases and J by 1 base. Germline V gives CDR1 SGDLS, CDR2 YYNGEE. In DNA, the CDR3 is TGTGCCAGCGGGCGGGGAACTAGCGGGGGCACAGATACGCAGTATTTT. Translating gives CASGRGTSGGTDTQYF. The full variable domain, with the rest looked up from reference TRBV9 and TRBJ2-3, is DSGVTQTPKHLITATGQRVTLRCSPRSGDLSVYWYQQSLDQGLQFLIQYYNGEERAKGNILERFSAQQFPDLHSELNLSSLELGDSALYFCASGRGTSGGTDTQYFGPGTRLTVL.

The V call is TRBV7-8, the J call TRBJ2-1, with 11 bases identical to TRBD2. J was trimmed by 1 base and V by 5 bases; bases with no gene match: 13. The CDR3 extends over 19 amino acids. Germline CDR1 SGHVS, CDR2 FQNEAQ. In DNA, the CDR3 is TGTGCCAGCAGCACTCGGGTAGCGGGGGGGCCACGGTCCTACAATGAGCAGTTCTTC. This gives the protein CASSTRVAGGPRSYNEQFF.

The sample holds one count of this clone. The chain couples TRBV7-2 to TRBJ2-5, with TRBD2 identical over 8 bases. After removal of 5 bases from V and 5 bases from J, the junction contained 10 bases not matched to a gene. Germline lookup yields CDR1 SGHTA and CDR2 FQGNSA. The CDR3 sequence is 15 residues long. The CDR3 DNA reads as TGTGCCAGCAGCCAAACTAGCGGAGGAGGTGAGACCCAGTACTTC. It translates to CASSQTSGGGETQYF. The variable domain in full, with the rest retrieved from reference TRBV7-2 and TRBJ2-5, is GAGVSQSPSNKVTEKGKDVELRCDPISGHTALYWYRQSLGQGLEFLIYFQGNSAPDKSGLPSDRFSAERTGGSVSTLTIQRTQQEDSAVYLCASSQTSGGGETQYFGPGTRLLVL.

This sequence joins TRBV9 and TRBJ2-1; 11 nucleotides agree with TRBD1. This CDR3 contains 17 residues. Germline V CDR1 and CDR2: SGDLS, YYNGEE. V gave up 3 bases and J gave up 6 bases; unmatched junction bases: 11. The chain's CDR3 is CASSARPGQGGTNEQFF. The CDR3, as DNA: TGTGCCAGCAGCGCTCGTCCGGGACAGGGGGGGACCAATGAGCAGTTCTTC.

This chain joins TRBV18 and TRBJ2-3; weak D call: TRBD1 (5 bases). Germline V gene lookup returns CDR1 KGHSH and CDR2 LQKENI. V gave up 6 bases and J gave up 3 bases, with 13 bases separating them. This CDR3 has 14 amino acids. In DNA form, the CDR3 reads TGTGCCAGCTCGCCAGGGTTCGCAACAGATACGCAGTATTTT. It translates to CASSPGFATDTQYF.

The CDR3 DNA is TGTGCCAGCACCCTGGCAGGGGCCACCTCTGGGGCCAACGTCCTGACTTTC. Translating gives CASTLAGATSGANVLTF. The gene calls are TRBV21-1 and TRBJ2-6; TRBD1 was called by the table and not checked on the DNA. TRBV21-1 is labeled a pseudogene. The CDR3 consists of 17 residues.

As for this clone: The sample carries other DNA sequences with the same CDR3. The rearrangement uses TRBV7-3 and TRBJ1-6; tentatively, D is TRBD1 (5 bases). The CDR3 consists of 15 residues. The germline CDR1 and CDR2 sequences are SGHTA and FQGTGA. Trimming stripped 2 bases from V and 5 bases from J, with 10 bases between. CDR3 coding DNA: TGTGCCAGCAGCTTATTCGGGGGGAATAATTCACCCCTCCACTTT. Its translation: CASSLFGGNNSPLHF.

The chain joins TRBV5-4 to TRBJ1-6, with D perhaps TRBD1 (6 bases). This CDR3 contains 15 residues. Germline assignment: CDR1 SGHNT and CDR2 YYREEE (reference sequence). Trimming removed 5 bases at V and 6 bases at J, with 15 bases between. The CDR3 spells CASRQQGTSNSPLHF. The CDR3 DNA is TGTGCCAGCAGACAACAGGGCACAAGTAATTCACCCCTCCACTTT.

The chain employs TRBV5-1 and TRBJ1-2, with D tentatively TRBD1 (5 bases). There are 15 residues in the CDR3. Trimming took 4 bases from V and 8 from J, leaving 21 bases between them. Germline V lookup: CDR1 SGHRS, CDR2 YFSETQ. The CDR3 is CASSRGTLKEGGYTF. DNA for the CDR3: TGCGCCAGCAGCCGAGGGACGTTGAAGGAAGGCGGCTACACCTTC.

CDR3 coding DNA: TGCGCCAGCAGCTTCAAGGTTAACACCGGGGAGCTGTTTTTT. Amino acid sequence: CASSFKVNTGELFF. The V call is TRBV5-1, the J call TRBJ2-2; D remains ambiguous. V was clipped by 2 bases and J by 2 bases, with 7 bases between them. The V gene's germline CDR1 is SGHRS and CDR2 YFSETQ. The CDR3 consists of 14 residues.

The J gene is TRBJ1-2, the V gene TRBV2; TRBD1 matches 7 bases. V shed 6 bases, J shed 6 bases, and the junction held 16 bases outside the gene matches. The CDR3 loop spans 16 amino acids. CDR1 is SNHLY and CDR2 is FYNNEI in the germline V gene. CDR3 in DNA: TGTGCCAGCAGCGACCGACAGGGAACCCCTGGACATGGCTACACCTTC. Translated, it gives CASSDRQGTPGHGYTF.

CDR3 protein: CATSANRETIYEQYF. For the CDR3, the DNA is TGTGCCACCAGCGCTAACAGGGAGACCATCTACGAGCAGTACTTC. This rearrangement joins TRBV15 to TRBJ2-7; a weak D match, TRBD1 (6 bases). CDR3 size: 15 residues. V lost 5 bases and J lost 3, with 17 bases in between. Looked up from germline, CDR1 is LNHNV and CDR2 is YYDKDF (reference sequence). Supplemented by reference TRBV15 and TRBJ2-7, the full variable domain reads DAMVIQNPRYQVTQFGKPVTLSCSQTLNHNVMYWYQQKSSQAPKLLFHYYDKDFNNEADTPDNFQSRRPNTSFCFLDIRSPGLGDTAMYLCATSANRETIYEQYFGPGTRLTVT.

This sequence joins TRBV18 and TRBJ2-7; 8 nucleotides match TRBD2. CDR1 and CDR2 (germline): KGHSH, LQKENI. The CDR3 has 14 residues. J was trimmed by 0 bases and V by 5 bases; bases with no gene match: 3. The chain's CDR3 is CASSRGTSSYEQYF. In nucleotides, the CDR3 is TGTGCCAGCTCAAGGGGGACTAGCTCCTACGAGCAGTACTTC.